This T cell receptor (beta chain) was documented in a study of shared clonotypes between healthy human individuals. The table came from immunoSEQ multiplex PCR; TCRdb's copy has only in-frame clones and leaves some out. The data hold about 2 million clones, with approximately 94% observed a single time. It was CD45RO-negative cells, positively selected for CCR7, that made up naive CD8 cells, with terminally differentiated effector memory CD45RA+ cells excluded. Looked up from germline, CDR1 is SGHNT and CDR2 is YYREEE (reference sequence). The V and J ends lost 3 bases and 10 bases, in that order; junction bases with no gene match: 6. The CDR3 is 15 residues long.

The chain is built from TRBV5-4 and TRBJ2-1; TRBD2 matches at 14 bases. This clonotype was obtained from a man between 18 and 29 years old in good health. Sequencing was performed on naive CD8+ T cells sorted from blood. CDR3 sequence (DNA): TGTGCCAGCAGCTCCGGACTAGCGGGGGGCGGGGAGCAGTTCTTC. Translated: CASSSGLAGGGEQFF.